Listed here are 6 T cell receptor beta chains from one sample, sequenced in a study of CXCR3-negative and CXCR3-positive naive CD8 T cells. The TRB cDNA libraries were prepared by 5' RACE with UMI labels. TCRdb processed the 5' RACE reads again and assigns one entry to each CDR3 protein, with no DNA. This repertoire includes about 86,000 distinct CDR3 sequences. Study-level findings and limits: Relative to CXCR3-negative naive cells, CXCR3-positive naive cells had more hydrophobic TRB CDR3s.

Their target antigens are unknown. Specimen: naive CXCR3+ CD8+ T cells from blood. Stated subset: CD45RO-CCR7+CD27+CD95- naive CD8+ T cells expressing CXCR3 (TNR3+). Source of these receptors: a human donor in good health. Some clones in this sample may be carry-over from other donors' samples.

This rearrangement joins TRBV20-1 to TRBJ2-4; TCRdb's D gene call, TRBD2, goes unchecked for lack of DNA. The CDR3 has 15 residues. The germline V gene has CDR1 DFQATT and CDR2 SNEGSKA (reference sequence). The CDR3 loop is CSAYGTDLAKNIQYF.

The CDR3: CASSLDPNNEQFF. The V and J genes are TRBV7-6 and TRBJ2-1. CDR3 length equals 13 residues. The germline V gene encodes CDR1 SGHVS and CDR2 FNYEAQ.

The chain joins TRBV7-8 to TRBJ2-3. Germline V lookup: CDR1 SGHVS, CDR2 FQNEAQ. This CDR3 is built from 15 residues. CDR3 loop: CASSLVPRGTDTQYF.

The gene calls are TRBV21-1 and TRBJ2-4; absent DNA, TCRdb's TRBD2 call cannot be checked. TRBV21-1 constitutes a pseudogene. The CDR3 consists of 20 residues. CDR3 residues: CASSSLNRSGRYSIQNIQYF.

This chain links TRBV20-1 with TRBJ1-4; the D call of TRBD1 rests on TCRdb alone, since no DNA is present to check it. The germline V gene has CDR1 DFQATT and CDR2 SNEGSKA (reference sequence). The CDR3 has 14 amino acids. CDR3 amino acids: CSAAQRGGREKLFF.

CDR3 sequence: CASSRPDRSYFGYTF. The V and J genes are TRBV28 and TRBJ1-2; TCRdb outputs TRBD1, but without DNA this stays unchecked. CDR1 is MDHEN and CDR2 is SYDVKM in the germline V gene. The CDR3 totals 15 residues.